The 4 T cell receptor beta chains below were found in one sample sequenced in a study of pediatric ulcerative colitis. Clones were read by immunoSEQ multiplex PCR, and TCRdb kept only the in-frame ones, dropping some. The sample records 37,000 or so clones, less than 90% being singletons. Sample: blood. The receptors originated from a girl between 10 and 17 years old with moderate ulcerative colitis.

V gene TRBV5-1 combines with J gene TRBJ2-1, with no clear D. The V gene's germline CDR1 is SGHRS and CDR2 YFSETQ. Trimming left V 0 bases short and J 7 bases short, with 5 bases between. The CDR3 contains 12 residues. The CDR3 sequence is CASSLVENEQFF. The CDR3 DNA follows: TGCGCCAGCAGCTTGGTCGAGAATGAGCAGTTCTTC. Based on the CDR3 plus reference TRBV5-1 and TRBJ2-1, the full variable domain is KAGVTQTPRYLIKTRGQQVTLSCSPISGHRSVSWYQQTPGQGLQFLFEYFSETQRNKGNFPGRFSGRQFSNSRSEMNVSTLELGDSALYLCASSLVENEQFFGPGTRLTVL.

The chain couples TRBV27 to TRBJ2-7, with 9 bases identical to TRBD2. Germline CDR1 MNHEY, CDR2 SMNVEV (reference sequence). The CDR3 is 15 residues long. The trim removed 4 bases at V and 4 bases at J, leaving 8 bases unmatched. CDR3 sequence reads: CASSYTAGGFYEQYF. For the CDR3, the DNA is TGTGCCAGCAGTTACACAGCGGGGGGTTTTTACGAGCAGTACTTC.

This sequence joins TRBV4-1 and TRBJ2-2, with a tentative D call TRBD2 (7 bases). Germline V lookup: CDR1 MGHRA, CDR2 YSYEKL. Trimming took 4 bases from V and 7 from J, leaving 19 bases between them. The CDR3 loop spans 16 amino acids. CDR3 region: CASSRGEGGSGGELFF. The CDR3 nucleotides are TGCGCCAGCAGCCGGGGAGAGGGGGGGTCTGGCGGGGAGCTGTTTTTT.

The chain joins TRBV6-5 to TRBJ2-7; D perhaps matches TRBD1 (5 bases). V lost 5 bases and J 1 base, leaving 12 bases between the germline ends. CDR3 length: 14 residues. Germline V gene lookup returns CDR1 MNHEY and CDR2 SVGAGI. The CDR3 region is CASSRAGPSYEQYF. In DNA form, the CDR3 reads TGTGCCAGCAGTAGGGCAGGGCCATCCTACGAGCAGTACTTC.